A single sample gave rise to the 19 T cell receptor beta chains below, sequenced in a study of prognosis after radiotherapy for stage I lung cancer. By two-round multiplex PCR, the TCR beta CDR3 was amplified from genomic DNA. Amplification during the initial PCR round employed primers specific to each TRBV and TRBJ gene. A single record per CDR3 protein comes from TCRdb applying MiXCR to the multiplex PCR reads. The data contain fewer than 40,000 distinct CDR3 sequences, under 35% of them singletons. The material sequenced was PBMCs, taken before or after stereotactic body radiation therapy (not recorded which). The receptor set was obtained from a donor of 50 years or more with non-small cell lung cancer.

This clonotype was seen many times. In nucleotides, the CDR3 is TGTGCCAGCATCCTATCCAGGCAGCCCCAGCATTTT. Encoded protein: CASILSRQPQHF. The V call is TRBV7-3, the J call TRBJ1-5, with no clear D. V lost 7 bases, J lost 7 bases, and 11 bases lay in between. There are 12 residues in the CDR3. Germline CDR1 SGHTA, CDR2 FQGTGA.

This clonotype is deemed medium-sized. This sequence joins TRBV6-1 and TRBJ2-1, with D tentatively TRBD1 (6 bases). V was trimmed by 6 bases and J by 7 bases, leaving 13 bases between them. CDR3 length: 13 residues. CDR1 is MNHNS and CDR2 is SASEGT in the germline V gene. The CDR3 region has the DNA TGTGCCAGCAGGAGGGGGATGAGGAATGAGCAGTTCTTC. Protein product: CASRRGMRNEQFF.

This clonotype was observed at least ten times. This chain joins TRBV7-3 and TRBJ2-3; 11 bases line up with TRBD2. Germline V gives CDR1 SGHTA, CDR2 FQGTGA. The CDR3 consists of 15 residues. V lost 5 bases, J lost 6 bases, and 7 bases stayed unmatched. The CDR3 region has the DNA TGTGCCAGCAGCCTTAATAGCGGGAGGGCTGATACGCAGTATTTT. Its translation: CASSLNSGRADTQYF.

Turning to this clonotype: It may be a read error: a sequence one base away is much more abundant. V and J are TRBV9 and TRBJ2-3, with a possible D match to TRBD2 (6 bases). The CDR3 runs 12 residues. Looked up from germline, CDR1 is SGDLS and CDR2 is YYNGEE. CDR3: CSSSLAGDTQYF. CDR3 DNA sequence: TGTTCCAGCAGCCTGGCGGGGGATACGCAGTATTTT.

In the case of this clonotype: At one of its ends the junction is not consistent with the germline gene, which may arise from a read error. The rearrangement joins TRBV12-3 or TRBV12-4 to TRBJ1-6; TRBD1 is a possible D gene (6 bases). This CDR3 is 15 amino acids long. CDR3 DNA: TGTGCCAGCAGTTCCTACAGGGCCCCGGAGGCACCCCTTCACTTT. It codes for CASSSYRAPEAPLHF.

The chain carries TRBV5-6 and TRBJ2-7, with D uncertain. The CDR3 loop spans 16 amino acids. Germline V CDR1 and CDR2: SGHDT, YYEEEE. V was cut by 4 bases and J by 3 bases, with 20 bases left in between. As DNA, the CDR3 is TGTGCCAGCAGCCCTCAGAACCGTTGGGATATCTACGAGCAGTACTTC. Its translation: CASSPQNRWDIYEQYF. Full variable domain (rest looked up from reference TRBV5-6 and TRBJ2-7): DAGVTQSPTHLIKTRGQQVTLRCSPKSGHDTVSWYQQALGQGPQFIFQYYEEEERQRGNFPDRFSGHQFPNYSSELNVNALLLGDSALYLCASSPQNRWDIYEQYFGPGTRLTVT.

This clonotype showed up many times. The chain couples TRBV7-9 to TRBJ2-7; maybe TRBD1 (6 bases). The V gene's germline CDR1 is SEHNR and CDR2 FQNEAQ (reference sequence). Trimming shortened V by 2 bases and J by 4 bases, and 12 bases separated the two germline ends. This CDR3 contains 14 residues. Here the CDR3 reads CASSLTGNPYEQYF. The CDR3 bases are TGTGCCAGCAGCTTAACAGGGAATCCTTACGAGCAGTACTTC.

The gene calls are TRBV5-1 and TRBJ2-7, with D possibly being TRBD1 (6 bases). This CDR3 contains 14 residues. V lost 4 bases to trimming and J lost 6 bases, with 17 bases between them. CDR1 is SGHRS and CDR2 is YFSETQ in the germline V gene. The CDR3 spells CASSLDRWRSEQYF. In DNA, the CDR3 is TGCGCCAGCAGCCTTGACAGGTGGAGATCCGAGCAGTACTTC.

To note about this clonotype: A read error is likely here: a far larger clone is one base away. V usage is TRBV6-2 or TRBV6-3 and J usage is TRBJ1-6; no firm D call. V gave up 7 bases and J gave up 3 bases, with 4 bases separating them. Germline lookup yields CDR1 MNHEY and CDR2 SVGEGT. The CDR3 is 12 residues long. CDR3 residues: CASIDYNSPLHF. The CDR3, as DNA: TGTGCCAGCATCGACTATAATTCACCCCTCCACTTT.

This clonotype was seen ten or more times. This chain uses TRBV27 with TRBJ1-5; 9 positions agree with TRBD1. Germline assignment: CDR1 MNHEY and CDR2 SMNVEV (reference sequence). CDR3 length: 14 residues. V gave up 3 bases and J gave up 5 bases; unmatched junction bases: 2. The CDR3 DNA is TGTGCCAGCAGTTTCGGACAGGGGCATCAGCCCCAGCATTTT. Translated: CASSFGQGHQPQHF.

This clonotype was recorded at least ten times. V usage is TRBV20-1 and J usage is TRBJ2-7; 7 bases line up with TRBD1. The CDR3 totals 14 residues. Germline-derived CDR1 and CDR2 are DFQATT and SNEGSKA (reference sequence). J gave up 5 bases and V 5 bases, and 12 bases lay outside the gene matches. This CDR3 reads CSAGGQLTPHEQYF. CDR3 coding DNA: TGCAGTGCTGGGGGACAGCTCACTCCGCACGAGCAGTACTTC.

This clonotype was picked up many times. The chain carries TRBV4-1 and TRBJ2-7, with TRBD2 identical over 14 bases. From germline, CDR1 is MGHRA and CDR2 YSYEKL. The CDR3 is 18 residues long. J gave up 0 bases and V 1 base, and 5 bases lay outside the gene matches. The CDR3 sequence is CASSQVGTSGSSSYEQYF. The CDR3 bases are TGCGCCAGCAGCCAAGTGGGGACTAGCGGGAGCTCCTCCTACGAGCAGTACTTC.

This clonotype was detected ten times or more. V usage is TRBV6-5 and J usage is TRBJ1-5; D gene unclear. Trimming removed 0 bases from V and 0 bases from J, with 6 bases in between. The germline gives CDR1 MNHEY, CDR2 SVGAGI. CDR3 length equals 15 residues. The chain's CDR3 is CASSYSMGSNQPQHF. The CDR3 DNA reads TGTGCCAGCAGTTACTCGATGGGTAGCAATCAGCCCCAGCATTTT.

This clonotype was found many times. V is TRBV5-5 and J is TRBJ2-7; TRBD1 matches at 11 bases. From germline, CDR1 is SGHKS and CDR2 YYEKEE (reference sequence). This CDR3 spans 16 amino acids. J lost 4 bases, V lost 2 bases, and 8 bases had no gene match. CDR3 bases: TGTGCCAGCAGCTTTACCGGGACAGGGGGACGTTACGAGCAGTACTTC. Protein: CASSFTGTGGRYEQYF.

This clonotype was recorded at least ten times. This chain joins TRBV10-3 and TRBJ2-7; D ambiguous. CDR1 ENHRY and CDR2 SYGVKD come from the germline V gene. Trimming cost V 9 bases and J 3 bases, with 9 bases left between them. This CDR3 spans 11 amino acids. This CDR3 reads CAIKEDYEQYF. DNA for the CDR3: TGTGCCATTAAAGAGGACTACGAGCAGTACTTC.

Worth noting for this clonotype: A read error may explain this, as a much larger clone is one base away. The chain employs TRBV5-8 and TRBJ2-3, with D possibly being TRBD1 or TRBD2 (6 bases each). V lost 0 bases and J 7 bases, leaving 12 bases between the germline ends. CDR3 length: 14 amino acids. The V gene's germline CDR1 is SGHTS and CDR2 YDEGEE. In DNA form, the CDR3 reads TGTGCCAGCAGCTTGGAAGGGGGGCTGTATACGCAGTATTTT. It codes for CASSLEGGLYTQYF. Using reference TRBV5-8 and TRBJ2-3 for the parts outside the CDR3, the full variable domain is EAGVTQSPTHLIKTRGQQATLRCSPISGHTSVYWYQQALGLGLQFLLWYDEGEERNRGNFPPRFSGRQFPNYSSELNVNALELEDSALYLCASSLEGGLYTQYFGPGTRLTVL.

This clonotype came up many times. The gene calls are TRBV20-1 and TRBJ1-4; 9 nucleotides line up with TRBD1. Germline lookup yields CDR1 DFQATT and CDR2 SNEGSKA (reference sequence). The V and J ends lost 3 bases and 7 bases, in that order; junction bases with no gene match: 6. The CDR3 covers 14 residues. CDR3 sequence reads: CSARQTGGVEKLFF. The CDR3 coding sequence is TGCAGTGCTAGGCAGACAGGGGGAGTTGAAAAACTGTTTTTT.

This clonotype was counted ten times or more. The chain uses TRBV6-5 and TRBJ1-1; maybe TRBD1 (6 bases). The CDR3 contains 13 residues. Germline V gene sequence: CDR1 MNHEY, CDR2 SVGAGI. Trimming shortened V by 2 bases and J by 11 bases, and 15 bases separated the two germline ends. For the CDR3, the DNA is TGTGCCAGCAGTTACCTTGGGGGCGTGGGGGCTTTCTTT. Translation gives CASSYLGGVGAFF.

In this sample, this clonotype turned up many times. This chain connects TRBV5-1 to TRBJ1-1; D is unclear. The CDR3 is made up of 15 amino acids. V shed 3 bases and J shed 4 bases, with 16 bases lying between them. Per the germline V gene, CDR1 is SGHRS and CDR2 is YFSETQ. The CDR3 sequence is CASSSAPLGSTEAFF. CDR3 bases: TGCGCCAGCAGCTCCGCCCCGTTAGGATCCACTGAAGCTTTCTTT.